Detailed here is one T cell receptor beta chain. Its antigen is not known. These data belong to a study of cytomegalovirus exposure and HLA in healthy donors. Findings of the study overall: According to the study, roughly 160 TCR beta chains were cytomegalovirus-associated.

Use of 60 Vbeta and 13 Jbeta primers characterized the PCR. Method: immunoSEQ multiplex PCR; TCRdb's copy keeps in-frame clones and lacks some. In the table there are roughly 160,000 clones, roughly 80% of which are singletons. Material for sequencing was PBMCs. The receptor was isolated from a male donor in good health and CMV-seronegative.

The CDR3 is CASSYARLSYGYTF. As DNA, the CDR3 is TGTGCCAGCAGTTACGCCAGACTCTCCTATGGCTACACCTTC. The chain has TRBV6-5 and TRBJ1-2; no firm D call. The CDR3 loop spans 14 amino acids. Trimming stripped 2 bases from V and 4 bases from J, with 11 bases between. Germline loops: CDR1 MNHEY, CDR2 SVGAGI.